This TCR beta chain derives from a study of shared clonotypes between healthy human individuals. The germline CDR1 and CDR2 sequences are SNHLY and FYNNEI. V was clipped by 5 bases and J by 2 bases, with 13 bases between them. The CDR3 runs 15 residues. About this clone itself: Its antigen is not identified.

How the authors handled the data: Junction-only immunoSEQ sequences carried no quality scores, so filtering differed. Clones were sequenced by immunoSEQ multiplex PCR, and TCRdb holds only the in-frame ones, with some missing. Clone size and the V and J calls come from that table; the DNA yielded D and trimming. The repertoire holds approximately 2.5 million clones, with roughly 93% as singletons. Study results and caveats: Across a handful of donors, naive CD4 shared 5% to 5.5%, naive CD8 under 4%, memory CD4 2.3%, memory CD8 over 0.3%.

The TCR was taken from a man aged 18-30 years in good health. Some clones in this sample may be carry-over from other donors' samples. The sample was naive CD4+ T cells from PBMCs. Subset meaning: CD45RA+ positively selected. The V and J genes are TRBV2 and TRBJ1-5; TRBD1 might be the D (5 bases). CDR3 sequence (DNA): TGTGCCAGCAGTTGGGACTCCCGGGGCAATCAGCCCCAGCATTTT. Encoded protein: CASSWDSRGNQPQHF.